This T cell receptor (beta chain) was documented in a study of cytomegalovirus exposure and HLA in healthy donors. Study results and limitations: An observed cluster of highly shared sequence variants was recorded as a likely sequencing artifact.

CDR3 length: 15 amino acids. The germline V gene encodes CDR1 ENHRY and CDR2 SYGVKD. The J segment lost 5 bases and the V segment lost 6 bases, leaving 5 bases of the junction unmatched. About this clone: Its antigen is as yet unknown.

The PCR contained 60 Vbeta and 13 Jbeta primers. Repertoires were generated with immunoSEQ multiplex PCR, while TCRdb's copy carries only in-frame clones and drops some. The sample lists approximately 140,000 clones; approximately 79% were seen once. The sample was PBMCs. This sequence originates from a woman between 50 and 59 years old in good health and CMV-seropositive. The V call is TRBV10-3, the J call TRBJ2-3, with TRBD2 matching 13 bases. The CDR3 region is CAIRPGTSGVDTQYF. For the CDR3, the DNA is TGTGCCATCAGACCAGGGACTAGCGGGGTAGATACGCAGTATTTT.